This is a list of T cell receptor beta chains from one sample in a study of shared clonotypes between healthy human individuals. The protocol was immunoSEQ multiplex PCR, while the TCRdb copy is restricted to in-frame clones and leaves out a portion. The table has 450,000 to 500,000 clones, 78% seen once. Sample: PBMCs. The source is a woman in her 40s in good health. Some clones in this sample may be carry-over from other donors' samples. Each CDR3 is given with its conserved first and last residue. The order of the fields is J gene, clone size, V gene, D gene, CDR3 DNA, CDR3 protein. D genes are given only for firm matches. Not every row has a clone size; where given, it reads once, few, many or a size class.

J gene: TRBJ2-2; clone size: -; V gene: TRBV6-1; D gene: TRBD2; CDR3 DNA: TGTGCCGTAGACACTAGCGCGCACGGGGAGCTGTTTTTT; CDR3 protein: CAVDTSAHGELFF
J gene: TRBJ2-1; clone size: -; V gene: TRBV2; D gene: -; CDR3 DNA: TGTGCCAGGGCGAGGGGACTCGCGAACAATGAGCAGTTCTTC; CDR3 protein: CARARGLANNEQFF
J gene: TRBJ1-6; clone size: -; V gene: TRBV7-8; D gene: -; CDR3 DNA: TGTGCCAGCAGCTTAGAGAGCATGTATTCACCCCTCCACTTT; CDR3 protein: CASSLESMYSPLHF
J gene: TRBJ2-5; clone size: -; V gene: TRBV7-9; D gene: TRBD1; CDR3 DNA: TGTGCCAGCAGCCCGGAGACAGGGGGCAGGGAGACCCAGTACTTC; CDR3 protein: CASSPETGGRETQYF
J gene: TRBJ1-1; clone size: -; V gene: TRBV9; D gene: -; CDR3 DNA: TGTGCCAGCAGTCGTACAGGGAGAACTGAAGCTTTCTTT; CDR3 protein: CASSRTGRTEAFF
J gene: TRBJ1-1; clone size: -; V gene: TRBV5-4; D gene: -; CDR3 DNA: TGTGCCAGCAGCCCGGATATGAACACTGAAGCTTTCTTT; CDR3 protein: CASSPDMNTEAFF
J gene: TRBJ2-3; clone size: -; V gene: TRBV6-1; D gene: TRBD2; CDR3 DNA: TGTGCCAGCAGTGACCTTGGACTAGCGGGAACTAGCACAGATACGCAGTATTTT; CDR3 protein: CASSDLGLAGTSTDTQYF
J gene: TRBJ2-2; clone size: -; V gene: TRBV7-7; D gene: TRBD2; CDR3 DNA: TGTGCCAGCAGCTTAGGTAGTAGCGGGAGTGCGACCGGGGAGCTGTTTTTT; CDR3 protein: CASSLGSSGSATGELFF
J gene: TRBJ2-7; clone size: once; V gene: TRBV27; D gene: TRBD2; CDR3 DNA: TGTGCCAGCAGCACTAGCGGTTTCACCTACGAGCAGTACTTC; CDR3 protein: CASSTSGFTYEQYF
J gene: TRBJ1-1; clone size: -; V gene: TRBV7-9; D gene: -; CDR3 DNA: TGTGCCAGCAGCCCCAGGATAAACACTGAAGCTTTCTTT; CDR3 protein: CASSPRINTEAFF
J gene: TRBJ2-1; clone size: -; V gene: TRBV6-4; D gene: -; CDR3 DNA: TGTGCCAGCAGTGACTCCGGATCCCACAATGAGCAGTTCTTC; CDR3 protein: CASSDSGSHNEQFF
J gene: TRBJ2-5; clone size: -; V gene: TRBV6-6; D gene: TRBD2; CDR3 DNA: TGTGCCAGCAGTTATTCAGAAGCGGGAAAGACCCAGTACTTC; CDR3 protein: CASSYSEAGKTQYF
J gene: TRBJ1-1; clone size: -; V gene: TRBV6-6; D gene: -; CDR3 DNA: TGTGCCAGCAGCCAGTCCGCTGAAGCTTTCTTT; CDR3 protein: CASSQSAEAFF
J gene: TRBJ2-5; clone size: -; V gene: TRBV18; D gene: TRBD1; CDR3 DNA: TGTGCCAGCTCACCACTATGGACAGGGGCCGAGACCCAGTACTTC; CDR3 protein: CASSPLWTGAETQYF
J gene: TRBJ1-2; clone size: once; V gene: TRBV30; D gene: -; CDR3 DNA: TGTGCCTGGCAGCGGCGGGTCGCTAACTACGGCTACACCTTC; CDR3 protein: CAWQRRVANYGYTF
J gene: TRBJ2-3; clone size: -; V gene: TRBV6-4; D gene: TRBD2; CDR3 DNA: TGTGCCAGCAGAGCTAGCGGTTCAGATACGCAGTATTTT; CDR3 protein: CASRASGSDTQYF
J gene: TRBJ2-5; clone size: -; V gene: TRBV9; D gene: TRBD2; CDR3 DNA: TGTGCCAGCAGCTTAGGAGGTAGCGGGAGTATCGAGACCCAGTACTTC; CDR3 protein: CASSLGGSGSIETQYF
J gene: TRBJ1-5; clone size: -; V gene: TRBV5-1; D gene: -; CDR3 DNA: TGCGCCAGCAGCTTCGACGGCGATCAGCCCCAGCATTTT; CDR3 protein: CASSFDGDQPQHF
J gene: TRBJ2-3; clone size: -; V gene: TRBV28; D gene: TRBD2; CDR3 DNA: TGTGCCAGCAATCAGCGGGACACAGATACGCAGTATTTT; CDR3 protein: CASNQRDTDTQYF
J gene: TRBJ1-2; clone size: -; V gene: TRBV5-6; D gene: -; CDR3 DNA: TGTGCCAGCAGCTTGGAGTACATCTACACCTTC; CDR3 protein: CASSLEYIYTF
J gene: TRBJ2-1; clone size: -; V gene: TRBV5-1; D gene: TRBD2; CDR3 DNA: TGCGCCACCAGGAGCGGGAGGGGCTACAATGAGCAGTTCTTC; CDR3 protein: CATRSGRGYNEQFF
J gene: TRBJ2-5; clone size: once; V gene: TRBV4-1; D gene: TRBD1; CDR3 DNA: TGCGCCAGCAGCCAAGCCACAGGGGGCAAGACCCAGTACTTC; CDR3 protein: CASSQATGGKTQYF
J gene: TRBJ1-1; clone size: -; V gene: TRBV11-3; D gene: TRBD1; CDR3 DNA: TGTGCCAGCAGCTTACAGGGGGACACTGAAGCTTTCTTT; CDR3 protein: CASSLQGDTEAFF
J gene: TRBJ2-1; clone size: -; V gene: TRBV5-4; D gene: -; CDR3 DNA: TGTGCCAGCAGCCTCGGGACGGAGGCGCAGTTCTTC; CDR3 protein: CASSLGTEAQFF
J gene: TRBJ1-2; clone size: -; V gene: TRBV6-5; D gene: -; CDR3 DNA: TGTGCCAGCAGGAATTGGGATGGCTACACCTTC; CDR3 protein: CASRNWDGYTF
J gene: TRBJ1-3; clone size: few; V gene: TRBV9; D gene: -; CDR3 DNA: TGTGCCAGCACCCGTGGGACATCGTACTCTGGAAACACCATATATTTT; CDR3 protein: CASTRGTSYSGNTIYF
J gene: TRBJ1-1; clone size: many; V gene: TRBV9; D gene: -; CDR3 DNA: TGTGCCAGCAGCGTAGGTCAGCCGAACACTGAAGCTTTCTTT; CDR3 protein: CASSVGQPNTEAFF
J gene: TRBJ2-1; clone size: once; V gene: TRBV7-8; D gene: TRBD2; CDR3 DNA: TGTGCCAGCAGCGGCGGGACTAGCGGGATTCATGAGCAGTTCTTC; CDR3 protein: CASSGGTSGIHEQFF
J gene: TRBJ2-7; clone size: -; V gene: TRBV9; D gene: -; CDR3 DNA: TGTGCCAGCAGCGTACATTTCTCCTCCGAGCAGTACTTC; CDR3 protein: CASSVHFSSEQYF
J gene: TRBJ2-7; clone size: once; V gene: TRBV11-1; D gene: -; CDR3 DNA: TGTGCCAGCAGCTCTCCATCGGTGGGGGCAGACGAGCAGTACTTC; CDR3 protein: CASSSPSVGADEQYF
J gene: TRBJ2-3; clone size: -; V gene: TRBV25-1; D gene: TRBD2; CDR3 DNA: TGTGCCAGCAGTGAAGGGACTAGCGGCTACACAGATACGCAGTATTTT; CDR3 protein: CASSEGTSGYTDTQYF
J gene: TRBJ1-5; clone size: few; V gene: TRBV5-1; D gene: TRBD1; CDR3 DNA: TGCGCCAGCAGCTTGGGAGGGACAGCCGGTCAGCCCCAGCATTTT; CDR3 protein: CASSLGGTAGQPQHF
J gene: TRBJ2-7; clone size: -; V gene: TRBV29-1; D gene: -; CDR3 DNA: TGCAGCGTTGAAGATGGAATGCTCCTGAGCTCCTACGAGCAGTACTTC; CDR3 protein: CSVEDGMLLSSYEQYF
J gene: TRBJ1-4; clone size: -; V gene: TRBV5-1; D gene: TRBD1; CDR3 DNA: TGCGCCAGCAGCGACAGGACAGGACCGCAGGGGGTGATGAAGGAACTGTTTTTT; CDR3 protein: CASSDRTGPQGVMKELFF
J gene: TRBJ2-5; clone size: -; V gene: TRBV7-9; D gene: TRBD1; CDR3 DNA: TGTGCCAGCAGCTTAGGGGCAGGGGGCGCGAGGCGGGAGACCCAGTACTTC; CDR3 protein: CASSLGAGGARRETQYF
J gene: TRBJ2-7; clone size: -; V gene: TRBV5-1; D gene: -; CDR3 DNA: TGCGCCAGCAGCTTGGGGGGTCCCTACGAGCAGTACTTC; CDR3 protein: CASSLGGPYEQYF
J gene: TRBJ2-1; clone size: -; V gene: TRBV6-4; D gene: -; CDR3 DNA: TGTGCCAGCAGTCCCGGACAGCGCAACAATGAGCAGTTCTTC; CDR3 protein: CASSPGQRNNEQFF
J gene: TRBJ2-2; clone size: -; V gene: TRBV5-1; D gene: -; CDR3 DNA: TGCGCCAGCAGCTTGGTTGGGGAATCCAACACCGGGGAGCTGTTTTTT; CDR3 protein: CASSLVGESNTGELFF